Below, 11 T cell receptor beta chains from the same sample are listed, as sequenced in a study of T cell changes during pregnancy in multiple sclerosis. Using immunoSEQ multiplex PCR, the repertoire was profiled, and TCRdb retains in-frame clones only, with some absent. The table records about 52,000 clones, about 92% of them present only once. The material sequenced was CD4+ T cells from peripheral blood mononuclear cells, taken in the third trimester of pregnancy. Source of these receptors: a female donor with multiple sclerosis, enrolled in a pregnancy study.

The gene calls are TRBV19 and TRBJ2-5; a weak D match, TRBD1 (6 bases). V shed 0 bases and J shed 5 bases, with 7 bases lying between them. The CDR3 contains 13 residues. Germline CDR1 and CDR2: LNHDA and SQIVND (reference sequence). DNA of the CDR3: TGTGCCAGTAGTATAGAGGGGGCTGAGACCCAGTACTTC. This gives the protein CASSIEGAETQYF.

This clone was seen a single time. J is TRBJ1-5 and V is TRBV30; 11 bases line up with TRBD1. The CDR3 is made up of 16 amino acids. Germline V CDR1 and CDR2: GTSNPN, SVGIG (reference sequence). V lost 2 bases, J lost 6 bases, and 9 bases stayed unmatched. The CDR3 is CAWSPTDRGRIQPQHF. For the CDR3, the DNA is TGTGCCTGGAGTCCTACGGACAGGGGGCGCATTCAGCCCCAGCATTTT. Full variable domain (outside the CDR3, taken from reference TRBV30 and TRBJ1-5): SQTIHQWPATLVQPVGSPLSLECTVEGTSNPNLYWYRQAAGRGLQLLFYSVGIGQISSEVPQNLSASRPQDRQFILSSKKLLLSDSGFYLCAWSPTDRGRIQPQHFGDGTRLSIL.

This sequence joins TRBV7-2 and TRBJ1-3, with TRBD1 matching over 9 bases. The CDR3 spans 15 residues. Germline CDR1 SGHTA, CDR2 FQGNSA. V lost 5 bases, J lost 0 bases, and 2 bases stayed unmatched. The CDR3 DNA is TGTGCCAGCAGCCAGACAGGGGGCTCTGGAAACACCATATATTTT. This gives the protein CASSQTGGSGNTIYF.

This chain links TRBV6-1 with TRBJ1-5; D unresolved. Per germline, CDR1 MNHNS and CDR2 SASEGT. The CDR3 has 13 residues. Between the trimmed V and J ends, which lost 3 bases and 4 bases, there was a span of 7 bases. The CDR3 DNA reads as TGTGCCAGCAGTGACCGCGCTAATCAGCCCCAGCATTTT. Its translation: CASSDRANQPQHF.

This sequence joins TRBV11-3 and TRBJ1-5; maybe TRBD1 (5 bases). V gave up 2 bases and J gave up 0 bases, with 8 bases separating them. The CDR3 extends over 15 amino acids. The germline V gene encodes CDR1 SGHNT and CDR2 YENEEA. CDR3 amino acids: CASSLRGYSNQPQHF. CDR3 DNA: TGTGCCAGCAGCTTAAGGGGTTATAGCAATCAGCCCCAGCATTTT.

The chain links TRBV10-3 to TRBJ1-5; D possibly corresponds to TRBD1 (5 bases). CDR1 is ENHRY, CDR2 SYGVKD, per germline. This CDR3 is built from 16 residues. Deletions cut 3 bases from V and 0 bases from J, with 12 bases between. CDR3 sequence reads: CAISDPQGYSNQPQHF. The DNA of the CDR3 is TGTGCCATCAGTGACCCTCAGGGTTATAGCAATCAGCCCCAGCATTTT.

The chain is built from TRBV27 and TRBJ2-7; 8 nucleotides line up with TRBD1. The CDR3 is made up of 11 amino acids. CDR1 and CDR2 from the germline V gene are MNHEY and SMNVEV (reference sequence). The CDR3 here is CARTGRREQYF. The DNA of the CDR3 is TGTGCAAGGACAGGGAGACGGGAGCAGTACTTC.

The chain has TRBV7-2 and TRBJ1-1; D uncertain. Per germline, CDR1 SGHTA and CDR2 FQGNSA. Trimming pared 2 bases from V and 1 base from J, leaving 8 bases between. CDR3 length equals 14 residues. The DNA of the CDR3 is TGTGCCAGCAGCTTATATCAGGCGAACACTGAAGCTTTCTTT. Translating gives CASSLYQANTEAFF.

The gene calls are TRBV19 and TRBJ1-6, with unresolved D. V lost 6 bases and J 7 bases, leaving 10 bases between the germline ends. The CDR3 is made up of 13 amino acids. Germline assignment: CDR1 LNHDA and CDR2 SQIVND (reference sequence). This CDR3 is CASSLNSNSPLHF. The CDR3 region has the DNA TGTGCCAGTAGCCTCAACAGCAATTCACCCCTCCACTTT.

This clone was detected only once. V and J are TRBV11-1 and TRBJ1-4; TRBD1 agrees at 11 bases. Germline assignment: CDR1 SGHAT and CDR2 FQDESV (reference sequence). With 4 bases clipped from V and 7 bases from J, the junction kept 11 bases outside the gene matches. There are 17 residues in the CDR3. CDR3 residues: CASSSMTPGQGGEKLFF. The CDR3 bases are TGTGCCAGCAGCTCAATGACCCCGGGACAGGGGGGTGAAAAACTGTTTTTT.

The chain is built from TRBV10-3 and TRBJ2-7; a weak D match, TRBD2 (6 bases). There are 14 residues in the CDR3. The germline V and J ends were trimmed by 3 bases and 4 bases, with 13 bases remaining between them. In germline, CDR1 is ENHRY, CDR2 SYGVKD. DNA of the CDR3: TGTGCCATCAGTGATCAACTAGCCGGGTACGAGCAGTACTTC. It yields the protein CAISDQLAGYEQYF.